This T cell receptor beta chain is from a study of CD8 T cells in Susac syndrome (dated by TCRdb to the late 2010s). Regarding the complete study: The study used repertoire sequencing to test whether antigen drove CD8+ T cell activation and differentiation in Susac syndrome. Broad study findings and their caveats: The study acknowledged that relatively few individuals were included in the TCR sequencing and HLA analysis.

Peripheral blood CD8+ and CD4+ T cells from healthy donors, Susac syndrome patients and multiple sclerosis patients were profiled by high-throughput TCR beta sequencing. The multiple sclerosis controls were treatment-naive patients whose relapsing-remitting disease, either stable or active, fulfilled the revised McDonald criteria. CD8+ TEMRA cells were enriched by FACS, while bulk CD8+ and CD4+ T cells were purified by magnetic negative isolation. Blood was collected in EDTA tubes and processed within 24 hours, with PBMCs isolated through density gradient centrifugation. PBMCs intended for TCR sequencing were cryopreserved in liquid nitrogen and were subsequently thawed in a 37 degrees C water bath. The sorted or isolated CD4+, CD8+ and CD8+ TEMRA cells had a purity of 90% or higher. To note about this clonotype: Its antigen specificity is not known. Per-base quality was not reported, and no clone a single base away is much larger than it.

RNA was extracted using the RNeasy kit, and roughly 0.45 to 1 microgram was reverse transcribed with random hexamers. The immunoSEQ multiplex PCR assay, covering 54 Vbeta and 13 Jbeta segments, was used to amplify TCR beta CDR3 regions. To correct PCR amplification bias, a synthetic template baseline was used for both primer optimization and computational correction. The authors' pipeline ran thus. Reads were assigned to V, D and J genes according to IMGT and analyzed in immunoSEQ Analyzer, with only productive sequences retained. Clonality was calculated as one minus the Shannon entropy normalized by log2 of the number of productive unique sequences. For each patient and control, public and private clones were evaluated among the 100 most prevalent clones. Clones were defined as Susac-specific if absent from the healthy and MS cohorts, from 1052 published viral clones and from other ImmuneACCESS disease sequences. The raw public reads went through TCRdb reprocessing: fastp at Q25, MiXCR clone calling, in-frame beta chains kept. Rows are unified per CDR3 protein, each entry keeping the most common DNA and genes. Clone size and V and J calls follow TCRdb, not the original study. Present in this sample are approximately 220,000 distinct CDR3 sequences, roughly 94% of which were seen just once. 0.082% of the sample comes from the top ten.

The clonotype was recovered from a human donor with multiple sclerosis. Sample: CD4+ T cells from PBMCs.

CDR3 protein: CASSRLDAQYF. The DNA sequence follows: TGTGCCAGCAGCCGTCTAGACGCCCAGTACTTC. Recombination joined TRBV3-1 with TRBJ2-5, with the D gene not clear enough to name. V is cut by 4 bases and J by 9 bases, and the space between the germline ends is 9 bases. CDR1 and CDR2 (LGHDT, YNNKEL) derive from the germline V gene (reference sequence). The CDR3 numbers 11 residues from cysteine through phenylalanine. The kept DNA is CDR3 alone, 33 bases in frame from the first base.